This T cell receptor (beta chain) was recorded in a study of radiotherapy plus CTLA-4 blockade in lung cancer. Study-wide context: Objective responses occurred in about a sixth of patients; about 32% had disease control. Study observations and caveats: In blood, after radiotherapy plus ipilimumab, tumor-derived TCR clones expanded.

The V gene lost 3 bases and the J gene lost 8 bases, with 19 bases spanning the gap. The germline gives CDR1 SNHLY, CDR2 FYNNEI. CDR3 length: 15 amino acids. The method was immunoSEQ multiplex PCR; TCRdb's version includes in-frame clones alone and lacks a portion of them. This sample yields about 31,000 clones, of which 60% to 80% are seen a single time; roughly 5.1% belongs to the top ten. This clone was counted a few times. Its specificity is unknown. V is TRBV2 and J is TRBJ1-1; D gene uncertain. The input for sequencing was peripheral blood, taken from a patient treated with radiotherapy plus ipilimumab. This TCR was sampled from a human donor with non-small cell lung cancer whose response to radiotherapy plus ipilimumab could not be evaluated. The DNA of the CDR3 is TGTGCCAGCAGTGAGAAGTCCAGGCGTAGTCCAGAAGCTTTCTTT. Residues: CASSEKSRRSPEAFF. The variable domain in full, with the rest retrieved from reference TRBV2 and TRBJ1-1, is EPEVTQTPSHQVTQMGQEVILRCVPISNHLYFYWYRQILGQKVEFLVSFYNNEISEKSEIFDDQFSVERPDGSNFTLKIRSTKLEDSAMYFCASSEKSRRSPEAFFGQGTRLTVV.